This is a list of T cell receptor beta chains from one sample in a study of response to subunit inactivated influenza vaccine. Each CDR3 protein gets one entry after TCRdb re-called the RT-PCR reads with MiXCR. The profile shows roughly 570,000 distinct CDR3 sequences, approximately 13% of them singletons. Sequenced material: PBMCs from blood, taken around seven weeks after vaccination. Every receptor here comes from a man in his fifties who received an inactivated influenza vaccine. CDR3s include the opening cysteine and the closing phenylalanine or tryptophan. The order of the fields is D gene, J gene, V gene, clone size, CDR3 protein. D genes are given only for firm matches. Where a row states a size, it is once, few, many or the class of an expanded clone; other rows omit it.

>.|TRBJ2-3|TRBV5-1|many
CASSFTPEDTQYF
>TRBD2|TRBJ2-5|TRBV4-3|.
CASSQMLAGGEWAWTQYF
>TRBD2|TRBJ2-1|TRBV20-1|many
CSAERLAGGPNGDEQFF
>.|TRBJ2-7|TRBV9|many
CASSDRTDEQYF
>.|TRBJ1-2|TRBV25-1|few
CASSRGLGGYTF
>.|TRBJ1-3|TRBV29-1|.
CSVIHMSSGNTIYF
>.|TRBJ2-6|TRBV20-1|.
CSAKLGGSGANVLTF
>.|TRBJ2-7|TRBV28|once
CASSLKGNEQYF
>.|TRBJ2-1|TRBV7-9|many
CASSSNGQNNEQFF
>.|TRBJ2-1|TRBV4-2|few
CASSLDGFNEQFF
>.|TRBJ1-5|TRBV6-5|many
CATSRDNNQPQHF
>TRBD1|TRBJ2-1|TRBV29-1|.
CSGAPDRNEQFF
>TRBD2|TRBJ2-7|TRBV4-2|many
CASSQDPGLVYEQYF
>TRBD2|TRBJ2-1|TRBV3-1|.
CASSLGKASGGFFNEQFF
>TRBD2|TRBJ2-3|TRBV20-1|many
CSASGTSGSTDTQYF
>TRBD2|TRBJ2-5|TRBV4-3|few
CASSQGLLAGGKETQYF
>.|TRBJ2-3|TRBV6-1|few
CASSEKGGTDTQYF
>.|TRBJ2-7|TRBV29-1|many
CSVEVGYGHEQYF
>.|TRBJ1-6|TRBV4-2|.
CASSQDFGVRSPLHF
>.|TRBJ2-2|TRBV3-1|many
CASSQGSGDTGELFF
>.|TRBJ2-3|TRBV4-1|few
CASRGLTRSTDTQYF
>.|TRBJ2-4|TRBV7-2|.
CASGLPGGASKNIQYF
>.|TRBJ1-4|TRBV4-2|many
CASSQEGDSNEKLFF
>.|TRBJ1-2|TRBV10-3|.
CAISEGQGTYGYTF
>.|TRBJ1-4|TRBV20-1|few
CSAPRGGSYEKLFF
>.|TRBJ2-5|TRBV9|.
CASTLQGGPQETQYF
>TRBD2|TRBJ2-5|TRBV24-1|many
CATPSGSGLRGETQYF
>TRBD1|TRBJ1-1|TRBV7-2|.
CASSPKRTGAEAFF
>TRBD2|TRBJ2-7|TRBV7-6|few
CASSLAGLAGDEQYF
>.|TRBJ1-1|TRBV6-2/TRBV6-3|few
CASTTSPKTAFF
>.|TRBJ2-4|TRBV19|few
CASSTPSWKNIQYF
>.|TRBJ2-7|TRBV6-1|.
CASSPGGRTAYEQYF
>.|TRBJ2-1|TRBV4-3|.
CASSQDQGGRNEQFF
>TRBD2|TRBJ2-1|TRBV20-1|many
CSARDRRLAGVGEQFF
>TRBD1|TRBJ1-5|TRBV20-1|few
CSAEGPDRGYQPQHF
>TRBD1|TRBJ1-4|TRBV28|.
CASSSTRGTAFNEKLFF
>.|TRBJ2-1|TRBV5-1|.
CASSLAQGSYNEQFF
>TRBD2|TRBJ2-3|TRBV9|.
CASSDGTIRTDTQYF
>TRBD1|TRBJ2-7|TRBV4-1|.
CASSHRTGSYEQYF
>.|TRBJ2-3|TRBV28|.
CASSSSFLDTQYF
>.|TRBJ1-4|TRBV5-1|few
CASRMSANEKLFF
>.|TRBJ2-7|TRBV5-4|.
CASSLEGASEQYF
>.|TRBJ2-5|TRBV4-1|.
CASSQDPVGETQYF
>.|TRBJ1-4|TRBV7-2|.
CASSFRTENEKLFF
>.|TRBJ1-1|TRBV20-1|.
CSASSGLFTEAFF
>.|TRBJ2-2|TRBV5-5|few
CASRLDRNTGELFF
>TRBD2|TRBJ2-3|TRBV9|few
CASSVAAGGRTDTQYF
>.|TRBJ2-1|TRBV5-6|many
CASSARGVSSYNEQFF
>.|TRBJ2-7|TRBV14|.
CASFDSALSYEQYF
>TRBD1|TRBJ2-2|TRBV27|few
CASSLQGQGKAGELFF
>TRBD1|TRBJ2-5|TRBV6-5|few
CASSWGTGHSYF
>TRBD2|TRBJ2-7|TRBV4-2|.
CASSQRLTSGGTYEQYF
>TRBD2|TRBJ2-7|TRBV11-2|few
CATHSSGVIYEQYF
>TRBD1|TRBJ2-7|TRBV7-2|.
CASSPWDRGRQYF